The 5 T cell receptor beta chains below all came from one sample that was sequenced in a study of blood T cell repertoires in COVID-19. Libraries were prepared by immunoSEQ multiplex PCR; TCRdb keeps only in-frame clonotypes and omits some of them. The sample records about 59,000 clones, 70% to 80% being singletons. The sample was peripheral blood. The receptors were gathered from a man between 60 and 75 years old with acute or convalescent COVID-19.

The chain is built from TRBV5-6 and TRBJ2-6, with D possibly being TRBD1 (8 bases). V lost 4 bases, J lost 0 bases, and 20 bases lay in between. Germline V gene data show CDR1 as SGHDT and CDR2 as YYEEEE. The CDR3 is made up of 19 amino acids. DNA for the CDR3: TGTGCCAGCAGCCGGAGGACAGGGAGGGGTTACTCTGGGGCCAACGTCCTGACTTTC. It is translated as CASSRRTGRGYSGANVLTF.

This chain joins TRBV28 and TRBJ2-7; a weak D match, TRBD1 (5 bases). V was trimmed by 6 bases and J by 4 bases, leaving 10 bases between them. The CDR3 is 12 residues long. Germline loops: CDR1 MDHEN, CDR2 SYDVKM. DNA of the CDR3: TGTGCCAGCAGCTTGCCAGGGTACGAGCAGTACTTC. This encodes CASSLPGYEQYF.

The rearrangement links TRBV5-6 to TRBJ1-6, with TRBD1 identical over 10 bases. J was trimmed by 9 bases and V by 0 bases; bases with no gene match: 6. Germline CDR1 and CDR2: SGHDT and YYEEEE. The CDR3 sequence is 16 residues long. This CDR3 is CASSLGVGTGVSPLHF. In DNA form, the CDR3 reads TGTGCCAGCAGCTTGGGGGTCGGGACAGGGGTTTCACCCCTCCACTTT.

The chain's CDR3 is CASSIIGSNYGYTF. In nucleotides, the CDR3 is TGTGCCAGTAGTATAATCGGGTCTAACTATGGCTACACCTTC. V and J are TRBV19 and TRBJ1-2; no definite D call. V lost 2 bases and J 0 bases, leaving 7 bases between the germline ends. CDR3 length: 14 residues. Germline V gene lookup returns CDR1 LNHDA and CDR2 SQIVND (reference sequence).

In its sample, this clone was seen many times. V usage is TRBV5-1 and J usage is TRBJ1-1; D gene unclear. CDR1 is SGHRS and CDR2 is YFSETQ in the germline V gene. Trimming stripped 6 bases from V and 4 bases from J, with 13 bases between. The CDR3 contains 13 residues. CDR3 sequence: CASNIIGSTEAFF. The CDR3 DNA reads TGCGCCAGCAACATCATTGGGAGCACTGAAGCTTTCTTT.